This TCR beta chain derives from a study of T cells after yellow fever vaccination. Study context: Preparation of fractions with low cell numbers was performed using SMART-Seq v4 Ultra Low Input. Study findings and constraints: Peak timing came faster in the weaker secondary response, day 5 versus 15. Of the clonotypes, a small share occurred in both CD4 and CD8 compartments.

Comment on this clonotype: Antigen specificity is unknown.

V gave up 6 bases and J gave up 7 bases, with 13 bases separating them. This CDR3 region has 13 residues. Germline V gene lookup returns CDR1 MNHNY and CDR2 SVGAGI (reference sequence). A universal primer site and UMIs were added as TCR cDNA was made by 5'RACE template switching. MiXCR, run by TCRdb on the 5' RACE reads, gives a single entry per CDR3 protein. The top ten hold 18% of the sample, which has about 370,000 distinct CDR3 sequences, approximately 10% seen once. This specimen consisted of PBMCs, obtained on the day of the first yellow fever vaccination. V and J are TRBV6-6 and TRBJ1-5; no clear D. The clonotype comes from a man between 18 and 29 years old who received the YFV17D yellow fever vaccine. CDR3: CASSLSVGQPQHF. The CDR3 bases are TGTGCCAGCAGCCTTTCCGTCGGACAGCCCCAGCATTTT.